Listed below are T cell receptor beta chains from one sample, sequenced in a study of blood T cell repertoires in COVID-19. Using immunoSEQ multiplex PCR, the repertoire was profiled, and TCRdb retains in-frame clones only, with some absent. The sample includes some 450,000 clones, around 89% of them seen just once. Material for sequencing was peripheral blood. The receptors were gathered from a woman aged 50 to 60 with COVID-19, enrolled during active disease. The conserved cysteine and the conserved F or W are not part of the CDR3 here. The order of the fields is V gene, J gene, clone size, CDR3 length, CDR3 protein. Clone size is shown for a subset of rows, as once, few, many or a class of expanded clone.

v_call: TRBV5-1; j_call: TRBJ2-1; clone_size: .; cdr3_length: 14; cdr3_aa: ASSPKRDLSYNEQF
v_call: TRBV30; j_call: TRBJ2-3; clone_size: many; cdr3_length: 11; cdr3_aa: AWEAGSGDTQY
v_call: TRBV30; j_call: TRBJ1-1; clone_size: .; cdr3_length: 11; cdr3_aa: AWGGTGGTEAF
v_call: TRBV27; j_call: TRBJ2-5; clone_size: .; cdr3_length: 17; cdr3_aa: ASSLSGLAGGHTQETQY
v_call: TRBV10-2; j_call: TRBJ1-4; clone_size: .; cdr3_length: 15; cdr3_aa: ASSEVITGTFNEKLF
v_call: TRBV25-1; j_call: TRBJ2-7; clone_size: .; cdr3_length: 13; cdr3_aa: ASSEERGPLYEQY
v_call: TRBV5-1; j_call: TRBJ2-1; clone_size: .; cdr3_length: 13; cdr3_aa: ASSLVAGVYNEQF
v_call: TRBV5-1; j_call: TRBJ1-2; clone_size: once; cdr3_length: 13; cdr3_aa: ASSGGQLAYYGYT
v_call: TRBV7-2; j_call: TRBJ1-2; clone_size: .; cdr3_length: 15; cdr3_aa: ASILDPLPRQGEGYT
v_call: TRBV19; j_call: TRBJ1-5; clone_size: .; cdr3_length: 13; cdr3_aa: ASSTSGGSNQPQH
v_call: TRBV30; j_call: TRBJ1-5; clone_size: .; cdr3_length: 11; cdr3_aa: AWGQGGNQPQH
v_call: TRBV11-3; j_call: TRBJ1-1; clone_size: .; cdr3_length: 11; cdr3_aa: ASGLGAGTEAF
v_call: TRBV30; j_call: TRBJ1-5; clone_size: .; cdr3_length: 11; cdr3_aa: AWSNALNQPQH
v_call: TRBV5-1; j_call: TRBJ1-1; clone_size: .; cdr3_length: 12; cdr3_aa: ASSFAGVNTEAF
v_call: TRBV30; j_call: TRBJ1-1; clone_size: once; cdr3_length: 13; cdr3_aa: AWSVEGHGNTEAF
v_call: TRBV21-1; j_call: TRBJ1-2; clone_size: .; cdr3_length: 14; cdr3_aa: ASSNRGRTSGRGYT
v_call: TRBV19; j_call: TRBJ1-2; clone_size: .; cdr3_length: 16; cdr3_aa: ASSVFRTGGLHFYGYT
v_call: TRBV7-4; j_call: TRBJ2-7; clone_size: .; cdr3_length: 10; cdr3_aa: ASSSTGDEQY
v_call: TRBV19; j_call: TRBJ2-1; clone_size: .; cdr3_length: 15; cdr3_aa: ASSVHLPGYPYNEQF
v_call: TRBV7-9; j_call: TRBJ1-5; clone_size: few; cdr3_length: 13; cdr3_aa: ASSLGTGGNQPQH
v_call: TRBV3-1/TRBV3-2; j_call: TRBJ1-5; clone_size: .; cdr3_length: 11; cdr3_aa: ASTRGNDQPQH
v_call: TRBV11-3; j_call: TRBJ2-7; clone_size: .; cdr3_length: 10; cdr3_aa: ASSHGGYEQY
v_call: TRBV11-2; j_call: TRBJ2-7; clone_size: .; cdr3_length: 11; cdr3_aa: ASSLGQYYEQY